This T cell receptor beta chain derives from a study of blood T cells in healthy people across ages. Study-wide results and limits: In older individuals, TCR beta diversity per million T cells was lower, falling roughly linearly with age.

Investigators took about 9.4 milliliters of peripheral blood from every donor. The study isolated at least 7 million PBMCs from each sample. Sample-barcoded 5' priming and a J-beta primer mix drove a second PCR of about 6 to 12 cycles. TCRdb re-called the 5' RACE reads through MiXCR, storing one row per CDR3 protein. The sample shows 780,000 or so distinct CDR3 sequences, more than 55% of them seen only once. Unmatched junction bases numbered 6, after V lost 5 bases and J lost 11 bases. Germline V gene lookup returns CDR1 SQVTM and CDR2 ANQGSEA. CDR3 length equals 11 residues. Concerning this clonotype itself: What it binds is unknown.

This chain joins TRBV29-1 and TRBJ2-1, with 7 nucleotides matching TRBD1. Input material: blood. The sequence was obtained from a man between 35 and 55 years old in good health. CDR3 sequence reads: CSVLQGSKQFF. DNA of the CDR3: TGCAGCGTTTTACAGGGGTCTAAGCAGTTCTTC.